A selection of T cell receptor beta chains follows, all from one sample in a study of T cell changes during pregnancy in multiple sclerosis. This table comes from immunoSEQ multiplex PCR, and its TCRdb copy is limited to in-frame clones, with some not included. The sample records approximately 40,000 clones, 92% being singletons. Sequenced material: CD8+ T cells from peripheral blood mononuclear cells, taken in the third trimester of pregnancy. The receptors were sampled from a female donor with multiple sclerosis, enrolled in a pregnancy study. CDR3s include the opening cysteine and the closing phenylalanine or tryptophan. D genes are given only for firm matches. Only some rows state a clone size, as once, few, many or a class for expanded clones.

TRBJ2-7,.,.,TRBV5-1,TGCGCCAGCAGTTTGATAGACAACTCCTACGAGCAGTACTTC,CASSLIDNSYEQYF
TRBJ1-1,.,.,TRBV7-9,TGTGCCAGCAGCCCCCGGGTGGGCAGGGCGAACACTGAAGCTTTCTTT,CASSPRVGRANTEAFF
TRBJ2-3,.,once,TRBV7-9,TGTGCCAGCAGCTTACCGCGGACTGCAGATACGCAGTATTTT,CASSLPRTADTQYF
TRBJ2-5,.,.,TRBV19,TGTGCCAGTAGTATAGATCGGGAGACCCAGTACTTC,CASSIDRETQYF
TRBJ1-2,TRBD1,.,TRBV13,TGTGCCAGCAGCCCGGAGGTAGGGGGCGGGCTTAACTATGGCTACACCTTC,CASSPEVGGGLNYGYTF
TRBJ2-1,TRBD2,.,TRBV11-2,TGTGCCAGCAGCCCCGGACTAGCGGGATTTTACAATGAGCAGTTCTTC,CASSPGLAGFYNEQFF
TRBJ2-2,TRBD2,.,TRBV29-1,TGCAGCGTTGTTCTCGCGGGAGAGGAAACCGGGGAGCTGTTTTTT,CSVVLAGEETGELFF
TRBJ2-3,.,once,TRBV19,TGTGCCAGTAGTATTTTCGGGGGGCCAGATACGCAGTATTTT,CASSIFGGPDTQYF
TRBJ1-5,TRBD1,.,TRBV7-8,TGTGCCAGCAGCCCCGGGACAGGGAATCAGCCCCAGCATTTT,CASSPGTGNQPQHF
TRBJ2-7,TRBD1,once,TRBV7-9,TGTGCCAGCAGCCCCGGGACAGGGCTCTACGAGCAGTACTTC,CASSPGTGLYEQYF
TRBJ2-6,.,.,TRBV4-3,TGCGCCAGCAGCCGCAGGAACTCTGGGGCCAACGTCCTGACTTTC,CASSRRNSGANVLTF
TRBJ2-1,TRBD2,.,TRBV4-2,TGTGCCAGCGGGAGGGTGGCGGAAAATATCTACAATGAGCAGTTCTTC,CASGRVAENIYNEQFF
TRBJ2-7,.,.,TRBV28,TGTGCCAGCAGTTTAGGGCTAGCGATTACCTACGAGCAGTACTTC,CASSLGLAITYEQYF